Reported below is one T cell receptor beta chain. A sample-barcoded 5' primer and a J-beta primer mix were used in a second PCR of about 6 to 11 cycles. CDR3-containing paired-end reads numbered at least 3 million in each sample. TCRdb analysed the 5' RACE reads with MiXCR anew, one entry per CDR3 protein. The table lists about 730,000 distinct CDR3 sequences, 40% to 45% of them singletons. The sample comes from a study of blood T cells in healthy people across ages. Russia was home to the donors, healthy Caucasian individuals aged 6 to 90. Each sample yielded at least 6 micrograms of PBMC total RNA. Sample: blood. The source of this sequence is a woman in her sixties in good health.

The CDR3 protein is CASSTGTRVLSSYNEQFF. As DNA, the CDR3 is TGTGCCAGCAGTACAGGGACCCGGGTTCTGAGCTCCTACAATGAGCAGTTCTTC. The chain has TRBV6-1 and TRBJ2-1; D may be TRBD1 (6 bases). V was pared by 5 bases and J by 0 bases, with 20 bases between. The CDR3 length is 18 residues. Germline V gene lookup returns CDR1 MNHNS and CDR2 SASEGT.